In this sample, the clone carrying this T cell receptor beta chain turned up a few times. Its antigen is as yet unknown. This could be a read error, since a much larger clone is one nucleotide away. With a J-beta primer mix and a sample-barcoded 5' primer, a second PCR ran about 6 to 11 cycles. TCRdb recomputed calls from the 5' RACE reads with MiXCR, one row per CDR3 protein. The sample includes more than 800,000 distinct CDR3 sequences, around 26% of them seen just once. Donors ranged from roughly 6 to 100 years old and were healthy Caucasians in Russia. The data originate from a study of blood T cells in healthy people across ages. General study results and limits: A strong correlation between TCR beta diversity and naive T cell percentage was seen.

The sequencing input was blood. The receptor comes from a woman of 80 years or more in good health.

CDR3 nucleotides: TGTGTCAGCAGTTTACCTAGCGGGGGGTACAATGAGCAGTTCTTC. Protein sequence: CVSSLPSGGYNEQFF. The J gene is TRBJ2-1, the V gene TRBV12-3 or TRBV12-4; 11 bases map to TRBD2. This CDR3 contains 15 residues.